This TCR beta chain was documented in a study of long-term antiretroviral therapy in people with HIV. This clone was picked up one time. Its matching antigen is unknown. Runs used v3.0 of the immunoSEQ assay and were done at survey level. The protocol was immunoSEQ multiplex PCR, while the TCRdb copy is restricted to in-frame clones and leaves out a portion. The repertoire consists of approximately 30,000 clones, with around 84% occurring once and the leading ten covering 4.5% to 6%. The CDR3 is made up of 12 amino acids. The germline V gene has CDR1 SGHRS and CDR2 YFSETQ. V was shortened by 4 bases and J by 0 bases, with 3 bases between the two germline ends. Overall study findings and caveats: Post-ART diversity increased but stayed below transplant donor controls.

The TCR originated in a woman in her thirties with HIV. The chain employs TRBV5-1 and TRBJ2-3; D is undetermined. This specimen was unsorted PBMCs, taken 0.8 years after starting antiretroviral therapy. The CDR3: CASSKSTDTQYF. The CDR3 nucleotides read TGCGCCAGCAGCAAGAGCACAGATACGCAGTATTTT. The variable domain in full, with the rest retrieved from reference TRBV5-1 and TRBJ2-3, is KAGVTQTPRYLIKTRGQQVTLSCSPISGHRSVSWYQQTPGQGLQFLFEYFSETQRNKGNFPGRFSGRQFSNSRSEMNVSTLELGDSALYLCASSKSTDTQYFGPGTRLTVL.